What follows are 18 T cell receptor beta chains derived from one specimen sequenced in a study of T-cell memory formation after mild COVID-19. TCRdb used MiXCR to reprocess the 5' RACE reads, holding one entry per CDR3 protein. The sample lists around 200,000 distinct CDR3 sequences, approximately 10% occurring once. Material: PBMCs or a T cell subset sorted from them (not recorded which). These receptors were obtained from a man aged 18 to 35 who had mild COVID-19 (a few samples of this study predate the infection). Cell type and time point are not known.

The table lists this clonotype with a few counts. The rearrangement links TRBV11-2 to TRBJ1-2; D is possibly TRBD1 (6 bases). Trimming took off 5 bases at V and 8 bases at J, with 12 bases between the two ends. This CDR3 has 12 amino acids. Germline lookup yields CDR1 SGHAT and CDR2 FQNNGV. The CDR3, as DNA: TGTGCCAGCAGCCATGGGGGCGGGGGCTACACCTTC. Encoded protein: CASSHGGGGYTF. Full variable domain (remainder filled in from reference TRBV11-2 and TRBJ1-2): EAGVAQSPRYKIIEKRQSVAFWCNPISGHATLYWYQQILGQGPKLLIQFQNNGVVDDSQLPKDRFSAERLKGVDSTLKIQPAKLEDSAVYLCASSHGGGGYTFGSGTRLTVV.

The V and J genes are TRBV6-2 or TRBV6-3 and TRBJ2-7; TRBD2 might be the D (6 bases). The CDR3 loop spans 14 amino acids. CDR1 MNHEY and CDR2 SVGEGT come from the germline V gene. Trimming cost V 4 bases and J 3 bases, with 13 bases left between them. The CDR3 is CASSSLAQGYEQYV. CDR3 nucleotide sequence: TGTGCCAGCAGTTCTCTAGCGCAGGGCTACGAGCAGTACGTC.

This chain uses TRBV4-1 with TRBJ1-4; D ambiguous. Germline values: CDR1 MGHRA, CDR2 YSYEKL. Trimming took off 4 bases at V and 5 bases at J, with 14 bases between the two ends. There are 15 residues in the CDR3. The CDR3 reads CASSPGPDPNEKLFF. The CDR3 DNA sequence: TGCGCCAGCAGCCCTGGGCCGGACCCAAATGAAAAACTGTTTTTT.

This clonotype occurred many times. This chain joins TRBV7-2 and TRBJ2-1; possibly TRBD2 for D (7 bases). Trimming pared 0 bases from V and 7 bases from J, leaving 13 bases between. Germline lookup yields CDR1 SGHTA and CDR2 FQGNSA. CDR3 size: 15 residues. This CDR3 is CASSLAWTRGNEQFF. CDR3 sequence (DNA): TGTGCCAGCAGCTTAGCTTGGACTAGGGGGAATGAGCAGTTCTTC. Looking up the rest from reference TRBV7-2 and TRBJ2-1 gives the full variable domain: GAGVSQSPSNKVTEKGKDVELRCDPISGHTALYWYRQSLGQGLEFLIYFQGNSAPDKSGLPSDRFSAERTGGSVSTLTIQRTQQEDSAVYLCASSLAWTRGNEQFFGPGTRLTVL.

This clonotype was counted ten times or more. DNA for the CDR3: TGTGCCAGCTCAGCTAGCGGGGGGCCGAGTACGCAGTATTTT. Translating it yields CASSASGGPSTQYF. The rearrangement uses TRBV18 and TRBJ2-3; 11 nucleotides agree with TRBD2. In germline, CDR1 is KGHSH, CDR2 LQKENI. After removal of 5 bases from V and 8 bases from J, the junction contained 6 bases not matched to a gene. This CDR3 contains 14 residues.

The chain is built from TRBV28 and TRBJ2-7, with a possible D match to TRBD2 (5 bases). Germline V gene sequence: CDR1 MDHEN, CDR2 SYDVKM. The CDR3 consists of 14 residues. Trimming pared 5 bases from V and 0 bases from J, leaving 11 bases between. DNA of the CDR3: TGTGCCAGCAGTGCTCCGGGGAGCTCCTACGAGCAGTACGTC. Its protein product is CASSAPGSSYEQYV.

The chain has TRBV15 and TRBJ2-7, with TRBD1 matching over 9 bases. Germline CDR1 and CDR2: LNHNV and YYDKDF (reference sequence). The CDR3 contains 14 residues. Trimming cost V 7 bases and J 0 bases; bases outside gene matches: 4. The CDR3 sequence is CATTRDRDSYEQYF. In nucleotides, the CDR3 is TGTGCCACCACGCGGGACAGGGACTCCTACGAGCAGTACTTC.

This clonotype showed up many times. The J gene is TRBJ2-7, the V gene TRBV6-5, with D uncertain. Germline loops: CDR1 MNHEY, CDR2 SVGAGI. The CDR3 loop spans 11 amino acids. Trimming took 5 bases from V and 4 from J, leaving 6 bases between them. CDR3 nucleotides: TGTGCCAGCAGTACCCAGTACGAGCAGTACTTC. This translates into CASSTQYEQYF.

This clonotype was detected a few times. This rearrangement joins TRBV4-1 to TRBJ1-1; a possible D gene is TRBD1 (5 bases). V was cut by 3 bases and J by 5 bases, with 13 bases left in between. The CDR3 runs 14 residues. Per germline, CDR1 MGHRA and CDR2 YSYEKL. CDR3 coding DNA: TGCGCCAGCAGCCATTTGGGGGTAGGAACTGAAGCTTTCTTT. Translating gives CASSHLGVGTEAFF.

This clonotype was counted between two and nine times. V and J are TRBV7-8 and TRBJ1-2; the match to TRBD1 covers 9 bases. This CDR3 is built from 13 residues. CDR1 is SGHVS and CDR2 is FQNEAQ in the germline V gene. V gave up 5 bases and J gave up 13 bases; unmatched junction bases: 11. In DNA, the CDR3 is TGTGCCAGCAGCGGACAGGGGCATAGGTTCTCCACCTTC. It encodes CASSGQGHRFSTF.

In this sample, this clonotype turned up a few times. The CDR3 DNA reads as TGCGCCAGCAGCATTTCGACGGCCTACGAGCAGTACTTC. Translating gives CASSISTAYEQYF. The rearrangement joins TRBV5-1 to TRBJ2-7, with unresolved D. The V end lost 4 bases, the J end lost 2 bases, and 10 bases lay between the germline ends. Germline loops: CDR1 SGHRS, CDR2 YFSETQ. The CDR3 sequence is 13 residues long.

The chain carries TRBV4-3 and TRBJ1-1, with a weak D call TRBD1 (5 bases). Per the germline V gene, CDR1 is LGHNA and CDR2 is YSLEER. This CDR3 comprises 14 residues. Trimming took off 1 base at V and 7 bases at J, with 13 bases between the two ends. The CDR3 coding sequence is TGCGCCAGCAGCCAAGTTGCACAGGACGATGAAGCTTTCTTT. Protein sequence: CASSQVAQDDEAFF.

V usage is TRBV19 and J usage is TRBJ2-1; tentative D call: TRBD1 (6 bases). Trimming stripped 5 bases from V and 10 bases from J, with 15 bases between. The CDR3 loop spans 13 amino acids. Germline assignment: CDR1 LNHDA and CDR2 SQIVND (reference sequence). CDR3 bases: TGTGCCAGTAGTGCCCACGCAGGGGTCGAGCAGTTCTTC. Protein: CASSAHAGVEQFF.

In this sample, this clonotype turned up a few times. The chain combines TRBV5-1 with TRBJ2-3; unclear D gene. The germline CDR1 and CDR2 sequences are SGHRS and YFSETQ. V lost 0 bases, J lost 4 bases, and 6 bases lay in between. This CDR3 is 13 amino acids long. In DNA form, the CDR3 reads TGCGCCAGCAGCTTGGGTCATGCAGATACGCAGTATTTT. Protein: CASSLGHADTQYF.

This clonotype was recorded a few times. This sequence joins TRBV20-1 and TRBJ2-3, with 9 positions matching TRBD2. After removal of 3 bases from V and 2 bases from J, the junction contained 9 bases not matched to a gene. The length of the CDR3 is 16 residues. Per the germline V gene, CDR1 is DFQATT and CDR2 is SNEGSKA (reference sequence). CDR3 bases: TGCAGTGCTAGCTCGGGACTAGCCCAATTCACAGATACGCAGTATTTT. Residues: CSASSGLAQFTDTQYF.

This clonotype was counted only a few times. The rearrangement links TRBV20-1 to TRBJ2-3; 7 positions agree with TRBD2. CDR3 size: 15 residues. Looked up from germline, CDR1 is DFQATT and CDR2 is SNEGSKA (reference sequence). V was clipped by 5 bases and J by 3 bases; unmatched bases: 11. The CDR3 spells CSAYRRGVGTDTQYF. Written as DNA, the CDR3 is TGCAGTGCTTACCGCCGGGGGGTCGGGACAGATACGCAGTATTTT.

V and J are TRBV4-3 and TRBJ1-3; no reliable D call. The CDR3 sequence is 16 residues long. Trimming took off 0 bases at V and 0 bases at J, with 9 bases between the two ends. Germline V gives CDR1 LGHNA, CDR2 YSLEER. The CDR3 reads CASSQERFGSGNTIYF. For the CDR3, the DNA is TGCGCCAGCAGCCAAGAACGGTTCGGCTCTGGAAACACCATATATTTT.

The rearrangement uses TRBV12-3 or TRBV12-4 and TRBJ2-7; D may match TRBD1 or TRBD2 (5 bases each). This CDR3 region has 14 residues. V lost 2 bases, J lost 5 bases, and 13 bases lay in between. The CDR3 bases are TGTGCCAGCAGTTTATGGGGGAGTGACGACGAGCAGTACTTC. This gives the protein CASSLWGSDDEQYF.